This TCR beta chain was captured by sequencing in a study of blood T cells in healthy people across ages. Healthy Caucasians from Russia aged roughly 6 to 100 served as donors. A second PCR, run for roughly 7 to 11 cycles, used a sample-barcoded 5' primer plus a J-beta primer mix. TCRdb ran MiXCR on the 5' RACE reads and lists one entry per CDR3 protein. The repertoire holds around 1,000,000 distinct CDR3 sequences, with around 25% as singletons. As to this clonotype: Its antigen remains unidentified.

Looked up from germline, CDR1 is SGHAT and CDR2 is FQNNGV. This CDR3 spans 12 amino acids. General study results and limits: Diversity was estimated from one million T cells, and these estimates were considered underestimates.

This sample also belongs to another study, concerning T cells of mothers and their children. As that study records: Second-PCR primer M1S introduced sample barcodes and 2-4 random nucleotides. The TCR beta CDR3 read count exceeded 10 million for each mother and was 2.5 million to 3 million for each child.

The TCR was taken from a girl aged 2 to 10 in good health. Sequenced sample: blood. J is TRBJ2-5 and V is TRBV11-2; no clear D. The J call is doubtful: the DNA matches TRBJ2-1 better. CDR3 DNA sequence: TGTGCCAGCAGCTTATGGGCAGATGAGCAGTTCTTC. Translating gives CASSLWADEQFF.